This T cell receptor beta chain appears in the sequencing data of a study of cytomegalovirus exposure and HLA in healthy donors. General observations from the study: Listed as cytomegalovirus-associated were 150 to 200 TCR beta chains. Sequencing artifact likely explains a cluster of highly shared sequence variants. A later analysis reportedly identified an Asian-associated ancestry cluster as carrying fewer N-insertions than the 666-donor mean.

A multiplex PCR was run with 60 Vbeta primers and 13 Jbeta primers. The repertoire was sequenced with immunoSEQ multiplex PCR; TCRdb's copy has only in-frame clones and lacks some. The table shows around 57,000 clones, with roughly 90% occurring only once. To note about this clone: Its cognate antigen is unknown.

The CDR3 extends over 15 amino acids. The germline gives CDR1 GTSNPN, CDR2 SVGIG (reference sequence). The V end was cut by 1 base, the J end by 1 base, with 11 bases between. The source of this sequence is a man aged 25 to 45 in good health and CMV-seropositive. The V call is TRBV30, the J call TRBJ1-3; D remains unclear. The specimen was PBMCs. The DNA of the CDR3 is TGTGCCTGGAGTGACGGGTTGCGATCTGGAAACACCATATATTTT. Translated, it gives CAWSDGLRSGNTIYF.